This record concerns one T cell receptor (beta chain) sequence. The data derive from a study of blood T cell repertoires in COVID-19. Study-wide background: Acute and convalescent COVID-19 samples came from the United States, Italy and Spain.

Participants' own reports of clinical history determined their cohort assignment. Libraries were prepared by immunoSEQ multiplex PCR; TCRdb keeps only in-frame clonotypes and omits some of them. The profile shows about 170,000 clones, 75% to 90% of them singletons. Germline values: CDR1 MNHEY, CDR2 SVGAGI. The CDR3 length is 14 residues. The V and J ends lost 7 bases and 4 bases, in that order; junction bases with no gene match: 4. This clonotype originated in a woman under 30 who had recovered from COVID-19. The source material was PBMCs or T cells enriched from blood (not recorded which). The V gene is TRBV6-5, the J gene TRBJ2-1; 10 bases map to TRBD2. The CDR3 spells CASTQGLAYNEQFF. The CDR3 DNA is TGTGCCAGCACGCAGGGACTAGCGTACAATGAGCAGTTCTTC.